A single sample gave rise to the 8 T cell receptor beta chains below, sequenced in a study of blood T cell repertoires in COVID-19. Generated by immunoSEQ multiplex PCR, the TCRdb table keeps only in-frame clones and is missing some. Of around 250,000 clones listed, around 89% are singletons. Material: PBMCs or T cells enriched from blood (not recorded which). The origin of the receptors is a woman between 40 and 50 years old with acute COVID-19.

The chain joins TRBV27 to TRBJ1-2; 10 bases align to TRBD1. Per the germline V gene, CDR1 is MNHEY and CDR2 is SMNVEV (reference sequence). CDR3 length equals 15 residues. The V gene end was trimmed by 5 bases and the J gene end by 8 bases; junction bases not matched to a gene: 11. The CDR3 DNA follows: TGTGCCAGCAGTGGGACAGGGGCCTTTTCGTTCGGCTACACCTTC. This gives the protein CASSGTGAFSFGYTF.

The chain uses TRBV27 and TRBJ1-5; 7 nucleotides agree with TRBD1. The trim removed 10 bases at V and 4 bases at J, leaving 10 bases unmatched. The CDR3 has 14 residues. CDR1 and CDR2 from the germline V gene are MNHEY and SMNVEV (reference sequence). The CDR3 loop reads CATRGQDINQPQHF. The CDR3 DNA follows: TGTGCCACTAGGGGGCAGGATATTAATCAGCCCCAGCATTTT.

The gene calls are TRBV19 and TRBJ1-1, with 9 bases lining up with TRBD1. The germline V gene encodes CDR1 LNHDA and CDR2 SQIVND (reference sequence). This CDR3 has 14 residues. V shed 6 bases and J 1 base; nucleotides not matched to a gene: 3. DNA of the CDR3: TGTGCCAGTAGCGTACAGGGGGCGAACACTGAAGCTTTCTTT. Its protein product is CASSVQGANTEAFF.

The chain recombines TRBV18 with TRBJ2-3; perhaps TRBD2 as D (6 bases). Germline assignment: CDR1 KGHSH and CDR2 LQKENI. V gave up 3 bases and J gave up 0 bases, with 10 bases separating them. The CDR3 consists of 15 residues. In nucleotides, the CDR3 is TGTGCCAGCTCACCTCGAGGGACTAGCACAGATACGCAGTATTTT. The encoded protein is CASSPRGTSTDTQYF.

This chain connects TRBV30 to TRBJ1-5; possibly TRBD1 for D (5 bases). V gave up 2 bases and J gave up 6 bases, with 14 bases separating them. Germline V lookup: CDR1 GTSNPN, CDR2 SVGIG (reference sequence). This CDR3 contains 14 residues. Here the CDR3 DNA reads TGTGCCTGGAGTCGACTCAGGGTGGGTCAGCCCCAGCATTTT. Residues: CAWSRLRVGQPQHF.

This chain joins TRBV7-9 and TRBJ1-1; tentative D call: TRBD1 (5 bases). Trimming left V 1 base short and J 11 bases short, with 17 bases between. The V gene's germline CDR1 is SEHNR and CDR2 FQNEAQ (reference sequence). The CDR3 extends over 14 amino acids. The CDR3 DNA sequence: TGTGCCAGCAGCTTAGGGTCCGGGGGTCGTTCTGCTTTCTTT. Amino acids: CASSLGSGGRSAFF. The variable domain in full, with the rest retrieved from reference TRBV7-9 and TRBJ1-1, is DTGVSQNPRHKITKRGQNVTFRCDPISEHNRLYWYRQTLGQGPEFLTYFQNEAQLEKSRLLSDRFSAERPKGSFSTLEIQRTEQGDSAMYLCASSLGSGGRSAFFGQGTRLTVV.

This sequence joins TRBV19 and TRBJ1-1, with D perhaps matching TRBD1 (5 bases). CDR1 is LNHDA, CDR2 SQIVND, per germline (reference sequence). This CDR3 region has 15 residues. V lost 6 bases to trimming and J lost 4 bases, with 18 bases between them. Here the CDR3 DNA reads TGTGCCAGTAGCGAACAAGGGGTTGGACCCACTGAAGCTTTCTTT. Translated, it gives CASSEQGVGPTEAFF.

The V gene is TRBV19, the J gene TRBJ1-2; TRBD1 matches at 8 bases. The germline gives CDR1 LNHDA, CDR2 SQIVND (reference sequence). This CDR3 region has 15 residues. Trimming at V came to 5 bases and at J to 4 bases, leaving 9 bases not matched to a gene. CDR3 nucleotides: TGTGCCAGTAGTCGAGACGGACAGGGTGGCTATGGCTACACCTTC. This sequence encodes CASSRDGQGGYGYTF.